The source of this TCR beta chain is a study of T cell repertoires in cytomegalovirus infection. Study context: Selected CMV epitopes included recently identified HLA-C-restricted ones as well as well-studied HLA-B-restricted ones. Public TCR beta signatures indicated both CMV infection and matching HLA type.

Points on this clonotype: Its antigen is as yet unknown.

TCRdb processed the reads anew with MiXCR; each CDR3 protein has one entry. The data show roughly 920,000 distinct CDR3 sequences, with 31% seen just once and roughly an eighth held by the top ten. Study outcomes and limitations: Carriers of CMV and the relevant HLA type were discriminated by public TCR beta frequency. Dominating the ex vivo response were HLA-C-restricted CMV-specific TCR beta clonotypes.

Germline-derived CDR1 and CDR2 are MGHRA and YSYEKL. V was clipped by 2 bases and J by 7 bases; unmatched bases: 12. The CDR3 consists of 18 residues. The TCR originated in a human donor in good health (CMV status not recorded). Some clones in this sample may be carry-over from other donors' samples. The source was cultured CD8+ T cells from PBMCs, collected from culture after CMV antigen stimulation. V and J are TRBV4-1 and TRBJ2-1; the match to TRBD2 covers 12 bases. DNA of the CDR3: TGCGCCAGCAGCCAAAGCCCCCCTAGCGGGGGGGCTTGGAATGAGCAGTTCTTC. This gives the protein CASSQSPPSGGAWNEQFF.